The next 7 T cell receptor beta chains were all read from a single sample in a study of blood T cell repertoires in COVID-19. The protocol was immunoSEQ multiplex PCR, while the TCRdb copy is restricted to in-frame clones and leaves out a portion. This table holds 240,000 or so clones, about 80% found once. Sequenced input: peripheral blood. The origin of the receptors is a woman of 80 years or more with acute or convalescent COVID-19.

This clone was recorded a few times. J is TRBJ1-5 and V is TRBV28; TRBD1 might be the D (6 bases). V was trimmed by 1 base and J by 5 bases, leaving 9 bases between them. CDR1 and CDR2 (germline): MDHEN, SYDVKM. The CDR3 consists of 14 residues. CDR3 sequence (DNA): TGTGCCAGCAGTTTATTACAGGGTTATCAGCCCCAGCATTTT. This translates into CASSLLQGYQPQHF.

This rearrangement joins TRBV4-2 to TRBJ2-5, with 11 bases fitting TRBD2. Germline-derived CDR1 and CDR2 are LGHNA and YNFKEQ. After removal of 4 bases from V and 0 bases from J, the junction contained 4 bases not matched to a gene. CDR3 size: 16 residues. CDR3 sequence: CASSPRLAGNQETQYF. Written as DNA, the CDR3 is TGTGCCAGCAGCCCTAGACTAGCGGGGAACCAAGAGACCCAGTACTTC.

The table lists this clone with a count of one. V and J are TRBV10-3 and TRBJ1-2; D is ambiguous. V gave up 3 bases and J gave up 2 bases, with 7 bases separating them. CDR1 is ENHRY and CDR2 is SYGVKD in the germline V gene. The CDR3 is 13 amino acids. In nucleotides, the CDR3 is TGTGCCATCAGTGATCAGGTGAACTATGGCTACACCTTC. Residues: CAISDQVNYGYTF.

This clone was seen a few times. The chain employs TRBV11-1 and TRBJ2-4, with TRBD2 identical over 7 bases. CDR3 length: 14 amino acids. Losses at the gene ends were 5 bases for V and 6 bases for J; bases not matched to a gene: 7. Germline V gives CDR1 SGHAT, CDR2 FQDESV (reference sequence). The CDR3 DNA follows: TGTGCCAGCAGCGTGGGACTACGCGCAAACATTCAGTACTTC. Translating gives CASSVGLRANIQYF. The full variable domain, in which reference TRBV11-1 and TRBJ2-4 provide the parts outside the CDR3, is EAEVAQSPRYKITEKSQAVAFWCDPISGHATLYWYRQILGQGPELLVQFQDESVVDDSQLPKDRFSAERLKGVDSTLKIQPAELGDSAMYLCASSVGLRANIQYFGAGTRLSVL.

The CDR3 bases are TGTGCCAGCAGTCCTCGAGTCTATGGCTACACCTTC. It codes for CASSPRVYGYTF. The chain links TRBV12-3 or TRBV12-4 to TRBJ1-2; no firm D call. V gave up 5 bases and J gave up 4 bases, with 8 bases separating them. CDR3 size: 12 residues.

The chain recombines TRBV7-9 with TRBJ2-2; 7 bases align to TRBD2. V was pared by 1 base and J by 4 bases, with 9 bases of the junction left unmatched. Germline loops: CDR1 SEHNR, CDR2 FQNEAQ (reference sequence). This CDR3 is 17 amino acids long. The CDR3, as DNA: TGTGCCAGCAGCTTAGGGTGGGAGGGCCTGAGCACCGGGGAGCTGTTTTTT. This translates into CASSLGWEGLSTGELFF.

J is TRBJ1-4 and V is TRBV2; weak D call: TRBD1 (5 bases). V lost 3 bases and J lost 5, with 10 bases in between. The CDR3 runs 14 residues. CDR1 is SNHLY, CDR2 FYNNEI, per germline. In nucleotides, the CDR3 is TGTGCCAGCAGTGAGGGGCAGTTAAATGAAAAACTGTTTTTT. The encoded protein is CASSEGQLNEKLFF.